This TCR beta chain was sequenced during a study of blood T cells in healthy people across ages. Study-wide results and limits: Since the PBMCs were unsorted, naive and antigen-experienced cells could not be conclusively compared.

Next came a second PCR, run for roughly 6 to 11 cycles, which used a sample-barcoded 5' primer along with a J-beta primer mix. Each cDNA molecule carried a tag from a template-switch adaptor that contained 12 random nucleotides. TCRdb reprocessed the 5' RACE reads via MiXCR and lists one record per CDR3 protein. The profile shows 1.4 million or so distinct CDR3 sequences, 40% to 45% of them singletons. This clonotype was counted between two and nine times. Its antigen is as yet unknown. This CDR3 is built from 11 residues. The sequence came from a young woman in good health. The chain carries TRBV21-1 and TRBJ1-6. TRBV21-1 is reported as a pseudogene. Sequenced input: blood. The chain's CDR3 is CASSQPTPLHF. CDR3 nucleotide sequence: TGTGCCAGCAGCCAACCTACACCCCTCCACTTT.